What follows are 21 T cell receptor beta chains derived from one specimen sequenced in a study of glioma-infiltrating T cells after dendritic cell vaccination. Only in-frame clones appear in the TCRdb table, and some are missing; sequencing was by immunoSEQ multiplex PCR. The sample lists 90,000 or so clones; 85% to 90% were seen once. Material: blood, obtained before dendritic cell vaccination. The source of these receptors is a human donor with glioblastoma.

The CDR3 DNA reads TGTGCCAGCAGCTCCCCTAGCGGGGGGGCCTACAATGAGCAGTTCTTC. It codes for CASSSPSGGAYNEQFF. This sequence joins TRBV7-6 and TRBJ2-1; 12 nucleotides line up with TRBD2. V lost 4 bases, J lost 2 bases, and 3 bases stayed unmatched. The length of the CDR3 is 16 residues. From germline, CDR1 is SGHVS and CDR2 FNYEAQ.

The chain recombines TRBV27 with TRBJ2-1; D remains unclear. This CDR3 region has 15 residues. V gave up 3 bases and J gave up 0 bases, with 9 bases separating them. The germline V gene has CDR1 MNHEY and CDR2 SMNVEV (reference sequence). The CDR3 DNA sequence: TGTGCCAGCAGTTTTGAATGGAGCTCCTACAATGAGCAGTTCTTC. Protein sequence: CASSFEWSSYNEQFF.

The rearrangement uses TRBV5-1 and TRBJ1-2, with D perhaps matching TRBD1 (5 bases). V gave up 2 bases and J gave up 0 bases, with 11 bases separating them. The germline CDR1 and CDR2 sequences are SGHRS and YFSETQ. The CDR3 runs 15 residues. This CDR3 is CASSFAAGPNYGYTF. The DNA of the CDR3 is TGCGCCAGCAGCTTCGCGGCGGGGCCTAACTATGGCTACACCTTC.

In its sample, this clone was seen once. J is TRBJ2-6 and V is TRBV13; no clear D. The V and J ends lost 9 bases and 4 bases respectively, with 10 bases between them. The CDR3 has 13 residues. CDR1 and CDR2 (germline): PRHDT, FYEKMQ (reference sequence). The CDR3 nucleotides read TGTGCCAGTAGGAGAAGCGGGGCCAACGTCCTGACTTTC. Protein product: CASRRSGANVLTF.

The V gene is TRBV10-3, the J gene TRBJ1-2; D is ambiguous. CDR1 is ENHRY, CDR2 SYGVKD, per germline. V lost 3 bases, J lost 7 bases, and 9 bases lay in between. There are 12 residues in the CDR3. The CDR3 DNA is TGTGCCATCAGTGACGGGATTGGTGGCTACACCTTC. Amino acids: CAISDGIGGYTF.

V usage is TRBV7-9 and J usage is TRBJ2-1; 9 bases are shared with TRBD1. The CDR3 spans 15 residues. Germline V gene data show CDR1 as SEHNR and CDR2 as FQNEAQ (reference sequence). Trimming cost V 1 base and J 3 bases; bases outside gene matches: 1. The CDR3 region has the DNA TGTGCCAGCAGCTTAGGACAGGGGGACTACAATGAGCAGTTCTTC. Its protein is CASSLGQGDYNEQFF.

The CDR3 reads CASSYSFGDTQYF. The DNA of the CDR3 is TGTGCCAGCAGTTACTCGTTCGGGGATACGCAGTATTTT. The rearrangement uses TRBV6-5 and TRBJ2-3, with D hard to call. Trimming took off 0 bases at V and 6 bases at J, with 7 bases between the two ends. The length of the CDR3 is 13 residues. CDR1 and CDR2 from the germline V gene are MNHEY and SVGAGI.

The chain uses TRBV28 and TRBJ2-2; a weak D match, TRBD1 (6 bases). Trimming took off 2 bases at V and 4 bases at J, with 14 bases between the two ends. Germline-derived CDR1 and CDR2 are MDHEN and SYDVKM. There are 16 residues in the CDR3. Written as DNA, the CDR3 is TGTGCCAGCAGTTTAACGACAGGAAGAATCACCGGGGAGCTGTTTTTT. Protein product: CASSLTTGRITGELFF.

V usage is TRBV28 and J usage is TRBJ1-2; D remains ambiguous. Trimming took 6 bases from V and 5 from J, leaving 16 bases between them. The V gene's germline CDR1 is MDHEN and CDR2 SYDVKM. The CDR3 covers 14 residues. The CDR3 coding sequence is TGTGCCAGCAGCCCAGGACTGTTGATATATGGCTACACCTTC. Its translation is CASSPGLLIYGYTF.

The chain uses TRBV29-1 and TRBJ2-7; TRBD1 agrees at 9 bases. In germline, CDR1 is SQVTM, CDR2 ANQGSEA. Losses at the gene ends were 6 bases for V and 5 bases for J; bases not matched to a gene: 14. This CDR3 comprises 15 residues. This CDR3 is CSVDIPGQGRDEQYF. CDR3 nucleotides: TGCAGCGTGGACATACCGGGACAGGGTCGTGACGAGCAGTACTTC.

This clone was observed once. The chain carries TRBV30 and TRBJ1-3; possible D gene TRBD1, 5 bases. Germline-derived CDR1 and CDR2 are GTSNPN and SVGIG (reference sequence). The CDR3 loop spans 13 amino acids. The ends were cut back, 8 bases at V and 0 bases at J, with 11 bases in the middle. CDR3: CARQTGSGNTIYF. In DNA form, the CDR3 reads TGTGCCCGACAGACGGGCTCTGGAAACACCATATATTTT. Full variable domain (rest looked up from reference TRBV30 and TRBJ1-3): SQTIHQWPATLVQPVGSPLSLECTVEGTSNPNLYWYRQAAGRGLQLLFYSVGIGQISSEVPQNLSASRPQDRQFILSSKKLLLSDSGFYLCARQTGSGNTIYFGEGSWLTVV.

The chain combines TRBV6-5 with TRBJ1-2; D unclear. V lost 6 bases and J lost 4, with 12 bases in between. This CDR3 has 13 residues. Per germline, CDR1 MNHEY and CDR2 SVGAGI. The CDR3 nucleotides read TGTGCCAGCAGCCCTACCGGGGTCTATGGCTACACCTTC. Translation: CASSPTGVYGYTF.

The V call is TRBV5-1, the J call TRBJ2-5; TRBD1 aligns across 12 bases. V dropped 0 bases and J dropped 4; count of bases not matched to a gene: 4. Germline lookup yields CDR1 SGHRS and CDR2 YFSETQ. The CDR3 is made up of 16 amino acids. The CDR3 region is CASSLGDRGRLETQYF. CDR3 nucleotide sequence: TGCGCCAGCAGCTTGGGGGACAGGGGGCGCTTAGAGACCCAGTACTTC.

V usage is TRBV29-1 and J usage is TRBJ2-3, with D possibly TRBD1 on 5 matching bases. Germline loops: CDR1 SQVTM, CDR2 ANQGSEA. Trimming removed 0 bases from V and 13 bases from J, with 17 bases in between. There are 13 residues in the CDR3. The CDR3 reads CSVEDRRQPSEYF. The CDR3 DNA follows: TGCAGCGTTGAAGATCGTAGACAGCCTTCTGAGTATTTT.

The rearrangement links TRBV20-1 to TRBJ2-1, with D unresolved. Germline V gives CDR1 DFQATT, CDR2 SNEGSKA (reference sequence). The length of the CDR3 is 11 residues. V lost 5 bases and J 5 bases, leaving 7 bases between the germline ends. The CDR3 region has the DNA TGCAGTGCTCAGTTTCACAATGAGCAGTTCTTC. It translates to CSAQFHNEQFF.

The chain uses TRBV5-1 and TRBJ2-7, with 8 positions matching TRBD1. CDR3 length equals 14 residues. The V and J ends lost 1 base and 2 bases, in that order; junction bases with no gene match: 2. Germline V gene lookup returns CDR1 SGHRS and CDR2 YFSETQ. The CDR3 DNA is TGCGCCAGCAGCTTGCAACAGGGGGCCTACGAGCAGTACTTC. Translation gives CASSLQQGAYEQYF.

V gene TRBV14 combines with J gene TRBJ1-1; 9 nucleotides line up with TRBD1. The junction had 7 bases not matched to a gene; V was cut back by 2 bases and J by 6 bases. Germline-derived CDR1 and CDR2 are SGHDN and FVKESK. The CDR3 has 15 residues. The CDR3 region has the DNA TGTGCCAGCAGCCAACTGGGACAGGGAGATCCTGAAGCTTTCTTT. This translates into CASSQLGQGDPEAFF.

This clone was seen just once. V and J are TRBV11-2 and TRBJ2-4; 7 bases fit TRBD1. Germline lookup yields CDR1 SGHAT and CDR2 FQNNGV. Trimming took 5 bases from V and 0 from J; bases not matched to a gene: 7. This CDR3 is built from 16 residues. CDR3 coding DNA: TGTGCCAGCAGCCCAGGGACAGCCCTAGCCAAAAACATTCAGTACTTC. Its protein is CASSPGTALAKNIQYF.

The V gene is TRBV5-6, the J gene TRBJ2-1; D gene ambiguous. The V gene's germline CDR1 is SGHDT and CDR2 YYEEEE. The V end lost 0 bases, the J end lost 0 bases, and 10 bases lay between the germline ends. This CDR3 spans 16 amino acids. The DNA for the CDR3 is TGTGCCAGCAGCTTGGGCCCTAAGAGCTCCTACAATGAGCAGTTCTTC. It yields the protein CASSLGPKSSYNEQFF.

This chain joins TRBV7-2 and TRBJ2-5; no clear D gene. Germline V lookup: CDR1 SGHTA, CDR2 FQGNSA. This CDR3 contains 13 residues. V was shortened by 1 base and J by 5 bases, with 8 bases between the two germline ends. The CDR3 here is CASSLVVGETQYF. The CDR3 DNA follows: TGTGCCAGCAGCTTAGTGGTTGGCGAGACCCAGTACTTC.

The CDR3 sequence is CAIRSGTANEQFF. The CDR3 DNA reads as TGTGCCATCAGAAGCGGGACGGCTAATGAGCAGTTCTTC. The chain uses TRBV10-3 and TRBJ2-1, with 7 bases lining up with TRBD2. The trim removed 6 bases at V and 7 bases at J, leaving 6 bases unmatched. Germline lookup yields CDR1 ENHRY and CDR2 SYGVKD. There are 13 residues in the CDR3.